This TCR beta chain is from a study of HIV-infected patients and healthy controls (dated by TCRdb to the mid-2010s). Background for the entire study: Whether deep TCR repertoire sequencing of small blood samples from HIV patients could capture immune perturbation and reconstitution was tested in the study. Overall results and qualifications from the work: More CDR3s were shared between individuals among healthy controls than among HIV+ patients, as measured by Jaccard index and by the count of highly shared sequences. Compared with untreated HIV+ repertoires, healthy control repertoires had roughly threefold more distinct CDR3s and higher Shannon diversity. Sequencing depth was restricted by the use of whole blood, which also prevented the dynamics of distinct T-cell subpopulations from being separated. The pairing of alpha and beta chains was not determined in the samples. During therapy, HIV-associated CDR3s significantly decreased in frequency, while CMV-associated CDR3s did not change significantly, though most became more frequent. The study did not determine donor HLA types. Mean usage differed significantly between HIV-infected patients and controls for eight alpha and eight beta V genes. MAIT cell alpha-chain CDR3s were present at high frequency in healthy controls but severely depleted in HIV+ repertoires. Differing numbers of distinct sequences in patients and controls hindered comparison, and size-matching assigned excessive weight to rare events in the HIV-infected data. The study cohorts differed slightly in age and sex profile, but those differences did not account for the observed differences in diversity. The apparent post-therapy recovery of the Gini index in HIV-infected patients was not reproduced in size-matched repertoire data. Only sixteen HIV-infected individuals were processed, which the authors considered a major limit on how widely the findings apply. Oligoclonality may be reflected in the significantly higher mean Gini indices of HIV-infected repertoires compared with controls.

Whole blood was used without fractionating the cells, so the repertoire represented all peripheral T cells without sorting. Under 11 uninfected healthy donors were sampled as controls, a few of whom were sampled twice approximately 3 months apart. For RNA extraction, 2 to 3 ml of peripheral blood was collected into Tempus tubes. Residual genomic DNA was removed with the TURBO-DNase kit and globin mRNA was depleted with GLOBINclear. About 500 ng RNA was reverse transcribed with SuperScript III using primers against the alpha and beta constant regions. Alpha and beta chain libraries were generated separately via chain-specific third strand synthesis with multiplexing indices. The protocol used a single primer pair to amplify all rearrangements within a chain, which avoided primer bias, and attached molecular barcodes to each cDNA molecule. Purified cDNA was ligated with T4 RNA Ligase 1 onto a 5' RACE adapter bearing a random hexamer and the SP2 sequencing primer site. Second strand synthesis was primed from the SP2 site with Phusion polymerase, using slow temperature ramps to favor optimal annealing. Each molecule's 12-nucleotide barcode consisted of two random hexamer sequences, both added before amplification and joined together. P5 and P7 adapter elements plus a second index were added in a short first PCR, which was followed by a roughly 25-cycle amplification PCR with P5s and P7 primers. The libraries went through 25 to 35 PCR cycles in total, were quantified on a Qubit, were sized on a Bioanalyzer, and were diluted to around 4 nM. Sequencing of the normalized libraries was performed on an Illumina MiSeq with 2 x 250 paired-end kits. Into around 9.4 ul Tris-Cl, the reverse transcription reactions were eluted following cleanup on MinElute columns. A 1:1 ratio of AMPure XP beads was used to clean the adapter ligations after they had run for around 25 hours at 16 degrees C. As for the original processing: Demultiplexed FASTQ files were processed with a modified Decombinator that output V, J, insert and barcode information. Sequences sharing a barcode but differing from the dominant sequence were discarded as errors, and barcodes clustered at Levenshtein distance 3 were counted to estimate original cDNA molecules. The R packages ineq, vegan, igraph and RCytoscape were used for downstream analyses, together with IMGT nomenclature and CDR3 definitions. The authors computed V gene usage over distinct sequences and counted each TCR a single time to avoid skew from clonal expansion. Whenever two unique CDR3 amino acid sequences within a donor differed by a single Levenshtein edit, similarity networks linked them. Published HIV-specific CDR3s (roughly 96 alpha, 700 to 900 beta) and CMV-specific CDR3s (over 12 alpha, a few hundred beta) were compiled and searched for in the repertoires. Random subsampling to size-matched repertoires demonstrated that the decreased diversity in patients did not result from their lower sequence numbers. TCRdb cleaned the public reads at Q25 with fastp, built clones with MiXCR and kept in-frame beta chains. CDR3 protein sequences are deduplicated, and each keeps its most common genes and DNA. In this record, the V and J calls reflect TCRdb's handling and not the investigators' own analysis. Present in this sample are roughly 18,000 distinct CDR3 sequences, approximately 12% of which were seen just once. Around 10% of the sample is taken by the ten largest.

There are 12 amino acids in the CDR3, from cysteine to phenylalanine inclusive. The read is trimmed to its CDR3 DNA, 36 bases read in frame from base 1. V is pared back by 3 bases and J by 6 bases, with 6 bases lying between the germline termini. The CDR1 and CDR2 encoded by the germline V gene (reference sequence) are SEHNR and FQNEAQ. This clonotype is medium-sized (0.01 to 0.1%) in its sample. This clone's antigen is unknown. The sample holds no much larger clone one base away, and base qualities are not on file. The sequenced sample consisted of blood. This TCR was sampled from an adult in good health. The V gene is TRBV7-9 and the J gene is TRBJ1-5; no confident D gene assignment can be made. The bases read TGTGCCAGCAGCTTCCCAGGTCAGCCCCAGCATTTT. Translated, this gives CASSFPGQPQHF.